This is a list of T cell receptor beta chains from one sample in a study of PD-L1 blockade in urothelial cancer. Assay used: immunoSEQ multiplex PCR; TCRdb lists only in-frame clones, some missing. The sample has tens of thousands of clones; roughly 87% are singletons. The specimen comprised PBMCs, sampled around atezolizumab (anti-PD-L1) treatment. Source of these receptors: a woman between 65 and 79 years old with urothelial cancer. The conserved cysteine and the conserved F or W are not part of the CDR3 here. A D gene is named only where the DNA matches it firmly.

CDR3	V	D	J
ASSIAQSNQPQH	TRBV19	-	TRBJ1-5
ASSYSWGGSTDTQY	TRBV6-5	TRBD2	TRBJ2-3
ASSEGTSGVAKNIQY	TRBV5-6	-	TRBJ2-4
ASSLTPMNTEAF	TRBV7-2	-	TRBJ1-1
ASSLALGSSSYEQY	TRBV7-9	-	TRBJ2-7
ASSYSGTYNSPLH	TRBV6-6	-	TRBJ1-6
ASSESGINTGELF	TRBV10-2	-	TRBJ2-2
ASSLGGTGGAGGYEQY	TRBV7-2	TRBD1	TRBJ2-7
ASSHGRIQETQY	TRBV7-7	-	TRBJ2-5
ASSEVGQFTDTQY	TRBV2	-	TRBJ2-3
ASSHGTAGGEQY	TRBV5-1	TRBD2	TRBJ2-7
ATSRDRAGNTIY	TRBV15	-	TRBJ1-3
ASSVAPGGYT	TRBV18	-	TRBJ1-2
ASSQDVWTGNYEQY	TRBV4-1	TRBD1	TRBJ2-7
ASSDQGYGYT	TRBV2	-	TRBJ1-2
ASSTAGRNQPQH	TRBV19	-	TRBJ1-5